This T cell receptor (beta chain) originates from a study of T cell changes during pregnancy in multiple sclerosis. V dropped 0 bases and J dropped 4; count of bases not matched to a gene: 3. Germline V lookup: CDR1 LGHNT, CDR2 FRNRAP. The CDR3 runs to 15 residues. Profiling relied on immunoSEQ multiplex PCR, and the TCRdb table lists in-frame clones only, not all of them. Found here are around 35,000 clones, 92% of them singletons; the top ten hold over 0.45%. The sequence was collected from a female donor with multiple sclerosis, enrolled in a pregnancy study. Sequencing used CD4+ T cells from peripheral blood mononuclear cells, obtained after pregnancy. V usage is TRBV12-5 and J usage is TRBJ1-1; 9 nucleotides align to TRBD1. The CDR3 sequence is CASGLVQGAVTEAFF. Here the CDR3 DNA reads TGTGCTAGTGGTTTGGTACAGGGGGCGGTCACTGAAGCTTTCTTT.